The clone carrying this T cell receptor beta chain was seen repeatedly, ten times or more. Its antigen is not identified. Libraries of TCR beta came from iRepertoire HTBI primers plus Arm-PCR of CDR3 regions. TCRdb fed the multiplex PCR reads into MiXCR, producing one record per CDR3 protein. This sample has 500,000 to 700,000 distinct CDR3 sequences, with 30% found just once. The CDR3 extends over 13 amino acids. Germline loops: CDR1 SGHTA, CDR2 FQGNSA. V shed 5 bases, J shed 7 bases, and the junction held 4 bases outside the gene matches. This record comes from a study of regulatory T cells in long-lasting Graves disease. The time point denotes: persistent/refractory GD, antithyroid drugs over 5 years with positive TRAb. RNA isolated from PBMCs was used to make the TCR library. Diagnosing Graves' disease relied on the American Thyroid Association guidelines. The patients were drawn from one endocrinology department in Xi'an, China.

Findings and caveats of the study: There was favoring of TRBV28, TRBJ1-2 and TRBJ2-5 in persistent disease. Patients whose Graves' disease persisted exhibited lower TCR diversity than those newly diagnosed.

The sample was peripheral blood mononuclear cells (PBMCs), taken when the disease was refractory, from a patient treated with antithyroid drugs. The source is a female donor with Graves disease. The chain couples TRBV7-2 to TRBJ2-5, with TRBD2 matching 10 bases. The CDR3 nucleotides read TGTGCCAGCAGCCTAAGCGGGAGGGGGACCCAGTACTTC. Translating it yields CASSLSGRGTQYF.